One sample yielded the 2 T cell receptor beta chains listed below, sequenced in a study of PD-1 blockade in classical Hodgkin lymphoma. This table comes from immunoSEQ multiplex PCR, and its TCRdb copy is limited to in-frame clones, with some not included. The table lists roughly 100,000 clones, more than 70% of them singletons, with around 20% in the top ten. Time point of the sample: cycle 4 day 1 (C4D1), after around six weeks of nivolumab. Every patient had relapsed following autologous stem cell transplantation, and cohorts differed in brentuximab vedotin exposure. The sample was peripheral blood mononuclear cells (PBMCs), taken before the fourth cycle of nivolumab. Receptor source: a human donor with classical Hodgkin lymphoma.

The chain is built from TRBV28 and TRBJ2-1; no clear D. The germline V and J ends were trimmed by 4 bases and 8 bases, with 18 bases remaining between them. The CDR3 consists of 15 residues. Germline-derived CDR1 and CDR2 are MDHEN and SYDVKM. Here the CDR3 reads CASSSPGTVRYEQFF. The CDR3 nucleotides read TGTGCCAGCAGTTCGCCGGGCACCGTACGCTATGAGCAGTTCTTC.

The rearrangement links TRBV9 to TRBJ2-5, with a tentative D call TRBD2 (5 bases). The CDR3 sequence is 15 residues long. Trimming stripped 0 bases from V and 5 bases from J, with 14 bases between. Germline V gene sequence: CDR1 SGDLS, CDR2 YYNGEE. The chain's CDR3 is CASSVGGWEQETQYF. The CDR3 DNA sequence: TGTGCCAGCAGCGTAGGAGGCTGGGAGCAGGAGACCCAGTACTTC.